A selection of T cell receptor beta chains follows, all from one sample in a study of kidney transplant recipient with SARS-CoV-2 infection. MiXCR, applied by TCRdb to the reads, yields one record per CDR3 protein. The sample contains 200,000 to 300,000 distinct CDR3 sequences, more than 25% of which appear only once. This specimen consisted of a blood sample, obtained at baseline and on day 111 from a kidney transplant recipient. The receptor source for this set is a young adult male patient who had COVID-19 and was a kidney transplant recipient. The T cells may partly be graft donor cells. Both conserved end residues are part of each CDR3. The order of the fields is V gene, CDR3 protein.

>TRBV6-2/TRBV6-3
CASSYDPGGLGETQYF
>TRBV11-2
CASSFLVAGAETQYF
>TRBV11-3
CASSRKYDLGKTYGYTF
>TRBV7-8
CTSSLGGTSGGLGSYNEQFF
>TRBV11-2
CASSLDDQDSTVYGYTF
>TRBV5-5
CASMSNVSRKTYGYTF
>TRBV5-1
CASSASAGLTHEQYF
>TRBV7-9
CASSADFFSGTGAFF
>TRBV7-8
CASSGVTSYEQYF
>TRBV6-5
CAGSYRGPLYEQYF
>TRBV20-1
CSARTRDSNNEQFF
>TRBV7-2
CASSRIRVSEETQYF
>TRBV2
CASRPTSGGHNEQFF
>TRBV5-4
CASRFPVPGKTYGYIF
>TRBV29-1
CSVVQGYQETQYF
>TRBV15
CATSSQVNRDVNSPLHF
>TRBV20-1
CSATRGKDTQYF
>TRBV5-1
CASSLGRQGWDYGYTF
>TRBV27
CASGSRGVVGQETQYF
>TRBV12-3/TRBV12-4
CASSSGGKGRVYEQYF
>TRBV6-8
CASSILVRSRKTYGYTF
>TRBV20-1
CSARVALEQFF
>TRBV20-1
CSARDPNPIAGGVIQYF
>TRBV18
CASGAGSYEQYF
>TRBV5-4
CASSSKGLSNYGQYF
>TRBV11-2
CASSVKATSRKTYGYTF
>TRBV7-8
CASSCFSFTRKTYGYTF